These 15 T cell receptor beta chains originate from one sample sequenced in a study of T cells after posttransplantation cyclophosphamide. TCRdb's copy holds only in-frame clones and misses some; the assay was immunoSEQ multiplex PCR. The data show 30,000 or so clones, 70% to 90% seen once. The material sequenced was PBMCs. These receptors all come from a woman aged 40-49 years with a blood cancer, CMV-positive, and with a related stem cell donor.

The V gene is TRBV28, the J gene TRBJ2-5; no firm D call. The DNA end is more similar to TRBJ2-7, so the J call may be wrong. Germline V CDR1 and CDR2: MDHEN, SYDVKM. The CDR3 is 13 amino acids. The CDR3, as DNA: TGTGCCAGCAGTTTGTCTAGCTCCTACGAGCAGTACTTC. This codes for CASSLSSSYEQYF.

The CDR3 sequence: CASSQDSGNTGELFF. CDR3 DNA: TGCGCCAGCAGCCAAGATTCGGGTAACACCGGGGAGCTGTTTTTT. The genes are TRBV4-3 and TRBJ2-2; D not resolved. The CDR3 has 15 amino acids. The V end lost 0 bases, the J end lost 2 bases, and 7 bases lay between the germline ends. Germline CDR1 is LGHNA and CDR2 is YSLEER.

V gene TRBV18 combines with J gene TRBJ2-6; D uncertain. CDR3 length: 16 residues. The V gene lost 4 bases and the J gene lost 0 bases, with 10 bases spanning the gap. Germline values: CDR1 KGHSH, CDR2 LQKENI. CDR3 sequence: CASSLYDSSGANVLTF. CDR3 sequence (DNA): TGTGCCAGCTCACTATACGACTCCTCTGGGGCCAACGTCCTGACTTTC.

Turning to this clone: The sample contains more than one DNA sequence encoding this CDR3. The chain uses TRBV4-1 and TRBJ1-6; D uncertain. CDR3 length: 14 amino acids. In germline, CDR1 is MGHRA, CDR2 YSYEKL. V lost 1 base and J 9 bases, leaving 10 bases between the germline ends. As DNA, the CDR3 is TGCGCCAGCAGCCAAGTTTTGAGGTTTTCACCCCTCCACTTT. Its protein is CASSQVLRFSPLHF.

This clone was found once. V usage is TRBV6-6 and J usage is TRBJ1-2, with 8 nucleotides matching TRBD1. The germline gives CDR1 MNHNY, CDR2 SVGAGI (reference sequence). Trimming cost V 9 bases and J 5 bases; bases outside gene matches: 11. The CDR3 extends over 14 amino acids. CDR3 residues: CASSGRQGKYGYTF. The CDR3 region has the DNA TGTGCCAGTTCAGGGAGACAGGGGAAATATGGCTACACCTTC.

J is TRBJ2-1 and V is TRBV18; D is ambiguous. The ends were cut back, 6 bases at V and 0 bases at J, with 6 bases in the middle. CDR1 is KGHSH, CDR2 LQKENI, per germline. This CDR3 is built from 13 residues. This CDR3 is CASSLDSYNEQFF. CDR3 DNA: TGTGCCAGCTCGTTAGACTCCTACAATGAGCAGTTCTTC.

This chain connects TRBV2 to TRBJ2-2; D is possibly TRBD1 (6 bases). V lost 6 bases, J lost 7 bases, and 15 bases lay in between. Germline CDR1 SNHLY, CDR2 FYNNEI. The CDR3 extends over 14 amino acids. Written as DNA, the CDR3 is TGTGCCAGCAGCCTAACACAGGGTAACGGGGAGCTGTTTTTT. Residues: CASSLTQGNGELFF. Full variable domain (missing parts from reference TRBV2 and TRBJ2-2): EPEVTQTPSHQVTQMGQEVILRCVPISNHLYFYWYRQILGQKVEFLVSFYNNEISEKSEIFDDQFSVERPDGSNFTLKIRSTKLEDSAMYFCASSLTQGNGELFFGEGSRLTVL.

The chain couples TRBV6-1 to TRBJ1-1; 12 bases align to TRBD1. CDR3 length: 15 amino acids. Germline V CDR1 and CDR2: MNHNS, SASEGT. V dropped 6 bases and J dropped 7; count of bases not matched to a gene: 9. The CDR3 region has the DNA TGTGCCAGCAGGAGCCCGGGACAGGGGGCGGGTGAAGCTTTCTTT. Encoded protein: CASRSPGQGAGEAFF.

This chain uses TRBV14 with TRBJ2-5; no firm D call. CDR3 length equals 16 residues. The V gene lost 1 base and the J gene lost 1 base, with 13 bases spanning the gap. Germline CDR1 SGHDN, CDR2 FVKESK. The CDR3 here is CASSQVLGGIQETQYF. In DNA, the CDR3 is TGTGCCAGCAGCCAAGTTCTTGGCGGCATCCAAGAGACCCAGTACTTC. Full variable domain (outside the CDR3, taken from reference TRBV14 and TRBJ2-5): EAGVTQFPSHSVIEKGQTVTLRCDPISGHDNLYWYRRVMGKEIKFLLHFVKESKQDESGMPNNRFLAERTGGTYSTLKVQPAELEDSGVYFCASSQVLGGIQETQYFGPGTRLLVL.

The chain employs TRBV6-5 and TRBJ2-1; 7 bases align to TRBD1. Germline lookup yields CDR1 MNHEY and CDR2 SVGAGI. The V segment lost 6 bases and the J segment 10 bases; nucleotides outside the gene matches: 3. This CDR3 is built from 11 residues. This CDR3 is CASRRGPEQFF. For the CDR3, the DNA is TGTGCCAGCAGGAGGGGGCCGGAGCAGTTCTTC.

J is TRBJ2-3 and V is TRBV19, with D tentatively TRBD1 (6 bases). The CDR3 has 15 amino acids. Germline CDR1 LNHDA, CDR2 SQIVND (reference sequence). V was clipped by 3 bases and J by 0 bases, with 10 bases between them. The CDR3, as DNA: TGTGCCAGTAGTATCGGGACAACTAGCACAGATACGCAGTATTTT. As protein: CASSIGTTSTDTQYF.

The chain employs TRBV18 and TRBJ2-7; 12 nucleotides match TRBD2. This CDR3 has 21 amino acids. Germline assignment: CDR1 KGHSH and CDR2 LQKENI. The V and J ends lost 6 bases and 2 bases, in that order; junction bases with no gene match: 23. The CDR3 here is CASSLNGDSGLAGLGPYEQYF. CDR3 nucleotides: TGTGCCAGCTCCCTTAATGGGGACAGTGGACTAGCGGGGCTCGGCCCCTACGAGCAGTACTTC.

The chain joins TRBV5-4 to TRBJ2-2; TRBD1 aligns across 7 bases. The germline CDR1 and CDR2 sequences are SGHNT and YYREEE (reference sequence). CDR3 length equals 16 residues. V lost 0 bases and J lost 0; bases outside the gene matches: 2. CDR3 DNA sequence: TGTGCCAGCAGCTTGGCCAGGGGGACGAACACCGGGGAGCTGTTTTTT. This gives the protein CASSLARGTNTGELFF.

The chain has TRBV7-2 and TRBJ2-2; TRBD2 might be the D (6 bases). The CDR3 has 15 amino acids. The germline V and J ends were trimmed by 2 bases and 6 bases, with 13 bases remaining between them. The germline V gene has CDR1 SGHTA and CDR2 FQGNSA. The CDR3 coding sequence is TGTGCCAGCAGCTTATCCCGGGGGTTGGCCGGGGAGCTGTTTTTT. It specifies CASSLSRGLAGELFF.

This clone has only a few counts. The chain combines TRBV19 with TRBJ1-5; 8 positions match TRBD1. The CDR3 runs to 14 residues. The V gene end was trimmed by 9 bases and the J gene end by 1 base; junction bases not matched to a gene: 5. The germline V gene encodes CDR1 LNHDA and CDR2 SQIVND (reference sequence). The CDR3 nucleotides read TGTGCCAGCGACGACAGGGGAAGCAATCAGCCCCAGCATTTT. It encodes CASDDRGSNQPQHF.